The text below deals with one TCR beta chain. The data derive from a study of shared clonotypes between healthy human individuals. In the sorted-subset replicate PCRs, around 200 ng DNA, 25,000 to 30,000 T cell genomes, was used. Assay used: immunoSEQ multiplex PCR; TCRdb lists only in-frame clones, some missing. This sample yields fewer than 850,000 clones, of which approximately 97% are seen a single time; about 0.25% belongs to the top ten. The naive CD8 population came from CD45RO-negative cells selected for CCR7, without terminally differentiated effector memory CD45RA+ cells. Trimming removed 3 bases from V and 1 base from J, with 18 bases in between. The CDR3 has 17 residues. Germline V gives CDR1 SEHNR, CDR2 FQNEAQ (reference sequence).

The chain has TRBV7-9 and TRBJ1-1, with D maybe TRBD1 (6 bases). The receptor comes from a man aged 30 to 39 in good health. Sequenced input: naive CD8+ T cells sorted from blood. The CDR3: CASSFIGGGPRNTEAFF. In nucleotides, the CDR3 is TGTGCCAGCAGCTTCATTGGAGGGGGTCCCCGGAACACTGAAGCTTTCTTT.